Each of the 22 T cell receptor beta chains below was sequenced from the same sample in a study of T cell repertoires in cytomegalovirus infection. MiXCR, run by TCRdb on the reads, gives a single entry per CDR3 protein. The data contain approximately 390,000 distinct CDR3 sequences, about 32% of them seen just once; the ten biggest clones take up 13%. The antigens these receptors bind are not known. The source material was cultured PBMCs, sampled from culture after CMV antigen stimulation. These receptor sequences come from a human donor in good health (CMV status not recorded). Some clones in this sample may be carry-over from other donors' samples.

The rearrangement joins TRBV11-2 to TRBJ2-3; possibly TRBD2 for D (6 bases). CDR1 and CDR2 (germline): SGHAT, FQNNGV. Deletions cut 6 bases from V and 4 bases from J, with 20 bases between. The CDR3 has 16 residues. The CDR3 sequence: CASRSLSGGRPDTQYF. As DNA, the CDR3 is TGTGCCAGCAGATCTCTTAGCGGAGGCAGGCCAGATACGCAGTATTTT.

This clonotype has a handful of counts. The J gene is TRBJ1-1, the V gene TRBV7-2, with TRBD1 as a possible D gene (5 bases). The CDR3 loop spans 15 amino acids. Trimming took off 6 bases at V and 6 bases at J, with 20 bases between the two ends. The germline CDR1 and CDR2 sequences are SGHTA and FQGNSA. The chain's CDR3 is CASRHRGALKPEAFF. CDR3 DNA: TGTGCCAGCAGACACAGAGGGGCACTCAAACCTGAAGCTTTCTTT.

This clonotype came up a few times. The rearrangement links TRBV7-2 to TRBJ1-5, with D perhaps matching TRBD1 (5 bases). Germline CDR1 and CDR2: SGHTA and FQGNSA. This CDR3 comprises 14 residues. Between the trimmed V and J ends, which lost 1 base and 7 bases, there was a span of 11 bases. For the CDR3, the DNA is TGTGCCAGCAGCTTAGGAGGGGACTGGCAGCCCCAGCATTTT. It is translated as CASSLGGDWQPQHF.

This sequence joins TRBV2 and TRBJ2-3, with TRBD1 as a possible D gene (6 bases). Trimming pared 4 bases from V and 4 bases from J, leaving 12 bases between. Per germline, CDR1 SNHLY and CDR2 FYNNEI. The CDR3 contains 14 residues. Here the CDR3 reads CASSGQGNADTQYF. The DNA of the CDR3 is TGTGCCAGCAGTGGTCAGGGGAACGCAGATACGCAGTATTTT.

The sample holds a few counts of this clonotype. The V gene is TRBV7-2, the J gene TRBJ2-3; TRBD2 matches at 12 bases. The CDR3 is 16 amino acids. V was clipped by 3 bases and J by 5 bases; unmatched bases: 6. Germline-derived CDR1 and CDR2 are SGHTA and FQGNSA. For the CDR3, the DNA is TGTGCCAGCAGCTTCAGACTAGCGGGAGATGGAGATACGCAGTATTTT. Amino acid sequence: CASSFRLAGDGDTQYF.

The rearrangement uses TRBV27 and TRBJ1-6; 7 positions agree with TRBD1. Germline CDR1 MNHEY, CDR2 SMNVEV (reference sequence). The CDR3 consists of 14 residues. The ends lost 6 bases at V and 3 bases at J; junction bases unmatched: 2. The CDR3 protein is CASSRDSYNSPLHF. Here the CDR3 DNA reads TGTGCCAGCAGCCGGGACAGCTATAATTCACCCCTCCACTTT.

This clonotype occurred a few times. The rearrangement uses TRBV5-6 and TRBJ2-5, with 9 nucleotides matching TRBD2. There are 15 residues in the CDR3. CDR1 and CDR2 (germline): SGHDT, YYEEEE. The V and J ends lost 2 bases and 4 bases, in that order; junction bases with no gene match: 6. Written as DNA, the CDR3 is TGTGCCAGCAGCTTTTTAGCGGGAGACGCAGAGACCCAGTACTTC. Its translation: CASSFLAGDAETQYF.

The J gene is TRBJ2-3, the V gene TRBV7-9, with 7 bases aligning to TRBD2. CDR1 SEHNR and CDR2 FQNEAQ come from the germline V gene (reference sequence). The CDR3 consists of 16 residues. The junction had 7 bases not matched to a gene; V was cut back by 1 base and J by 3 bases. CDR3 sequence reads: CASSLERGWSTDTQYF. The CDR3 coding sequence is TGTGCCAGCAGCTTAGAGCGGGGTTGGTCGACAGATACGCAGTATTTT.

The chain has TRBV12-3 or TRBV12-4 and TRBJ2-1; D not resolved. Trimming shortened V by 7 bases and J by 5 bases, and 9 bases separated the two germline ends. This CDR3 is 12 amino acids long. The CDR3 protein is CASNRRNNEQFF. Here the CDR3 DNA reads TGTGCCAGCAATCGGAGAAACAATGAGCAGTTCTTC.

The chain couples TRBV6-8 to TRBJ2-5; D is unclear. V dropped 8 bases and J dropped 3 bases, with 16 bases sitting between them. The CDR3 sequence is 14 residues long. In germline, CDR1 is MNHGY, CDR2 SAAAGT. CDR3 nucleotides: TGTGCCAGCTCCGTCGGAAGTAGAGAAGAGACCCAGTACTTC. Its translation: CASSVGSREETQYF.

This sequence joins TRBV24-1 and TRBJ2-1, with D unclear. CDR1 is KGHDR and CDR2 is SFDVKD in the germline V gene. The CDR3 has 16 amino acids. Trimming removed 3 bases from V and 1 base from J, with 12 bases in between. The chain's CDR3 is CATSDTLGESYNEQFF. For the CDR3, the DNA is TGTGCCACCAGTGATACCCTAGGCGAGTCCTACAATGAGCAGTTCTTC.

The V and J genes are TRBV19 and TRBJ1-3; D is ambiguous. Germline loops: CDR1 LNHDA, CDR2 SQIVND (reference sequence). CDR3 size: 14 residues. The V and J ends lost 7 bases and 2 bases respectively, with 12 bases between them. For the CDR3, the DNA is TGTGCCAGTACCGGGAGAGTAACTGGAAACACCATATATTTT. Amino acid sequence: CASTGRVTGNTIYF.

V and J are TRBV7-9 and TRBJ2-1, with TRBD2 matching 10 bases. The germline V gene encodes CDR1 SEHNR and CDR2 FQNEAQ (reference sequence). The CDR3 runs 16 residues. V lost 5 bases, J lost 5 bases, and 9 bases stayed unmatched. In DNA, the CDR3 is TGTGCCAGCAGCCCTAGCGGGAGCCCCTTTAACAATGAGCAGTTCTTC. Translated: CASSPSGSPFNNEQFF.

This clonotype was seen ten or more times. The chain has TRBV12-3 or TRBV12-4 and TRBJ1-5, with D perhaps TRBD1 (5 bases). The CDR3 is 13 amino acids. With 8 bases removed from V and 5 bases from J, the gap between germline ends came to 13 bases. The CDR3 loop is CASSLAGDQPQHF. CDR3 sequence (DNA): TGTGCCAGCTCCCTCGCGGGGGATCAGCCCCAGCATTTT.

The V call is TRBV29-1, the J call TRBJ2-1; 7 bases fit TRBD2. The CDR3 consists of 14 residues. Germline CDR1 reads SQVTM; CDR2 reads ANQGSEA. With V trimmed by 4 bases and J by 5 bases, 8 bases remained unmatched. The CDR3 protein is CSVGGRGGDNEQFF. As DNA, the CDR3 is TGCAGCGTTGGGGGGAGGGGTGGGGACAATGAGCAGTTCTTC.

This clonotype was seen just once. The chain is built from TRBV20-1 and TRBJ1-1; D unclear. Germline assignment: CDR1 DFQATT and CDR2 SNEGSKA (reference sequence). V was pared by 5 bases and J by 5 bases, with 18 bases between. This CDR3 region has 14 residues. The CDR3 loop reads CSAQDGVLWTEAFF. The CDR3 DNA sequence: TGCAGTGCTCAGGACGGGGTATTGTGGACTGAAGCTTTCTTT.

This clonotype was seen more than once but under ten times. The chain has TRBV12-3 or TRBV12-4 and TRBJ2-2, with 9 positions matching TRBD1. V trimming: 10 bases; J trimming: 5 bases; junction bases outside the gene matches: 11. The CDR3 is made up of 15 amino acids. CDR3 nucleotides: TGTGCCAACCTACTGGGGACAGGGTGGACCGGGGAGCTGTTTTTT. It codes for CANLLGTGWTGELFF.

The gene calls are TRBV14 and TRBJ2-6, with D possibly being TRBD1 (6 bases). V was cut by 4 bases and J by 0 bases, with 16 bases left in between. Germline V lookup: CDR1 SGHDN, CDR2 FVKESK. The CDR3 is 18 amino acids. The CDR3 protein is CASSLRDTRLSGANVLTF. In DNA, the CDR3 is TGTGCCAGCAGCCTCCGGGACACTCGCCTCTCTGGGGCCAACGTCCTGACTTTC.

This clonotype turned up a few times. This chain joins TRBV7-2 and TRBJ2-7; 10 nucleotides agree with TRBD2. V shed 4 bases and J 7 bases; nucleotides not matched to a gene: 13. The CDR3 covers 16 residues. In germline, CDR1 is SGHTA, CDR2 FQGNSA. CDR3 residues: CASSSLPLAGLGEQYF. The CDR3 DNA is TGTGCCAGCAGCTCCCTCCCACTAGCGGGACTCGGGGAGCAGTACTTC.

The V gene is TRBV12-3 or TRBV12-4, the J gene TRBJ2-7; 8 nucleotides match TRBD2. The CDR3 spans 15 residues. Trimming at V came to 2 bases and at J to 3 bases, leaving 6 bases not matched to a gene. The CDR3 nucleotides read TGTGCCAGCAGTTTACAGTCCAGCGGGAGCTACGAGCAGTACTTC. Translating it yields CASSLQSSGSYEQYF.

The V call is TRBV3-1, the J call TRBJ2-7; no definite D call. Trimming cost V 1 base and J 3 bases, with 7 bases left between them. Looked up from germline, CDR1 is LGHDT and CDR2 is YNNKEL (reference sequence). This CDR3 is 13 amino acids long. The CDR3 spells CASSQGNFYEQYV. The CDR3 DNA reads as TGTGCCAGCAGCCAAGGCAATTTCTACGAGCAGTACGTC.

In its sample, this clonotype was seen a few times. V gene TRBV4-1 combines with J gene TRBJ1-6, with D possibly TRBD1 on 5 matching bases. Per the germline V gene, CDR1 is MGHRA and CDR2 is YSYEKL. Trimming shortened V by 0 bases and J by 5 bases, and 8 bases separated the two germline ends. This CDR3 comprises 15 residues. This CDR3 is CASSQDRDHNSPLHF. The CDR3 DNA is TGCGCCAGCAGCCAAGACAGGGATCATAATTCACCCCTCCACTTT.